This T cell receptor beta chain was profiled in a study of cytomegalovirus exposure and HLA in healthy donors. The donors were in the approximately 120-subject validation cohort; that cohort was separate from the approximately 730-subject first cohort. Study findings and constraints: Subsequent analysis of the 120 or so validation repertoires found a tendency for first-cohort TCR clusters to co-occur.

Germline trimming cut 5 bases from V and 6 bases from J; bases unmatched to any gene: 7. Germline V gene sequence: CDR1 SEHNR, CDR2 FQNEAQ (reference sequence). This CDR3 contains 13 residues. Some clones are missing from TCRdb's copy, which holds only in-frame ones; the method was immunoSEQ multiplex PCR. The sample includes around 60,000 clones, about 90% of them seen just once. Note on this clone: The antigen remains unidentified.

The rearrangement joins TRBV7-9 to TRBJ2-7; 7 nucleotides agree with TRBD1. The source of this sequence is a woman aged 18-30 years in good health and CMV-seronegative. The sequenced sample consisted of PBMCs. CDR3 protein: CASSTGTAGEQYF. The CDR3 DNA is TGTGCCAGCAGCACTGGGACAGCCGGCGAGCAGTACTTC.